Each of the 10 T cell receptor beta chains below was sequenced from the same sample in a study of Graves' ophthalmopathy and Graves' hyperthyroidism. The sequenced template was RNA, covering the TCR beta CDR3 region. Following a first-round RT-PCR that used HTBI primers, a second-round multiplex PCR was carried out. TCRdb re-called the multiplex PCR reads through MiXCR, storing one row per CDR3 protein. This table has around 600,000 distinct CDR3 sequences, over 40% appearing once. The sample was peripheral blood. Receptor source: an adult man with Graves' ophthalmopathy.

The V call is TRBV7-9, the J call TRBJ2-2; D may be TRBD1 (5 bases). V dropped 2 bases and J dropped 3 bases, with 16 bases sitting between them. Germline-derived CDR1 and CDR2 are SEHNR and FQNEAQ (reference sequence). The CDR3 has 17 residues. The DNA for the CDR3 is TGTGCCAGCAGCTTAAGGCGGCAAAGGGGCGACACCGGGGAGCTGTTTTTT. This encodes CASSLRRQRGDTGELFF. The full variable domain, its missing parts supplied by reference TRBV7-9 and TRBJ2-2, is DTGVSQNPRHKITKRGQNVTFRCDPISEHNRLYWYRQTLGQGPEFLTYFQNEAQLEKSRLLSDRFSAERPKGSFSTLEIQRTEQGDSAMYLCASSLRRQRGDTGELFFGEGSRLTVL.

This clonotype was observed many times. This rearrangement joins TRBV2 to TRBJ1-4, with D tentatively TRBD1 (5 bases). The germline V and J ends were trimmed by 5 bases and 6 bases, with 7 bases remaining between them. The CDR3 loop spans 12 amino acids. Germline lookup yields CDR1 SNHLY and CDR2 FYNNEI. The chain's CDR3 is CASSIRDEKLFF. In DNA, the CDR3 is TGTGCCAGCAGTATCAGGGATGAAAAACTGTTTTTT.

There are a few counts of this clonotype. The V call is TRBV4-1, the J call TRBJ1-4; the D is unclear. Between the trimmed V and J ends, which lost 3 bases and 7 bases, there was a span of 9 bases. The CDR3 covers 13 residues. CDR1 and CDR2 (germline): MGHRA, YSYEKL. The DNA for the CDR3 is TGCGCCAGCAGCCAGTGGACCGCTGAAAAACTGTTTTTT. It codes for CASSQWTAEKLFF.

As regards this clonotype: A much larger clone differs by one base, so this may be a read error. Lacking the conserved final phenylalanine or tryptophan, this CDR3 likely reflects a read error. The chain has TRBV4-3 and TRBJ1-2; 7 bases map to TRBD1. Germline values: CDR1 LGHNA, CDR2 YSLEER. V was clipped by 0 bases and J by 0 bases; unmatched bases: 7. CDR3 length: 17 residues. CDR3 sequence reads: CASSQERTGSANYGYTL. The CDR3 DNA follows: TGCGCCAGCAGCCAAGAAAGGACAGGCTCAGCTAACTATGGCTACACCCTC.

There are many counts of this clonotype. The chain joins TRBV15 to TRBJ1-5; D is unresolved. The V end was cut by 2 bases, the J end by 8 bases, with 13 bases between. The length of the CDR3 is 14 residues. From germline, CDR1 is LNHNV and CDR2 YYDKDF (reference sequence). The CDR3 DNA follows: TGTGCCACCAGCAGATCGGGCCTTTGGGAGCCCCAGCATTTT. It is translated as CATSRSGLWEPQHF.

The V and J genes are TRBV10-2 and TRBJ1-1; TRBD1 is a possible D gene (5 bases). Trimming stripped 6 bases from V and 1 base from J, with 15 bases between. The CDR3 has 15 residues. Germline CDR1 reads WSHSY; CDR2 reads SAAADI. The CDR3 spells CASRDPGTANTEAFF. The CDR3 region has the DNA TGCGCCAGCAGGGACCCTGGGACCGCGAACACTGAAGCTTTCTTT.

The chain is built from TRBV25-1 and TRBJ2-3; the D gene is possibly TRBD2 (6 bases). Trimming removed 6 bases at V and 4 bases at J, with 14 bases between. The CDR3 covers 14 residues. CDR1 is MGHDK and CDR2 is SYGVNS in the germline V gene. CDR3 coding DNA: TGTGCCAGCAGCCTGTATAGCGGACCAGATACGCAGTATTTT. It specifies CASSLYSGPDTQYF.

About this clonotype: The junction shows a germline mismatch at one end, possibly a read error. The chain recombines TRBV7-8 with TRBJ1-1; no clear D. CDR3 length: 14 amino acids. The V gene's germline CDR1 is SGHVS and CDR2 FQNEAQ. The CDR3 bases are TGCGCCAGCAGCCAATTTATGACGGTCACTGAAGCTTTCTTT. Translation gives CASSQFMTVTEAFF.

To note about this clonotype: Possible read error: a much larger clone is one base away. J is TRBJ1-5 and V is TRBV6-6; D not resolved. CDR1 and CDR2 from the germline V gene are MNHNY and SVGAGI (reference sequence). CDR3 length equals 14 residues. The CDR3 region has the DNA TGTGCCAGCAGTTACCGGCGTAGCGATCAGCCCCAGCATTTT. It yields the protein CASSYRRSDQPQHF.

As for this clonotype: The junction shows a germline mismatch at one end, possibly a read error. The gene calls are TRBV5-1 and TRBJ2-7; D is uncertain. The CDR3 spans 15 residues. CDR1 SGHRS and CDR2 YFSETQ come from the germline V gene. In nucleotides, the CDR3 is TGTGCCAGCAGCTTCTACACAGTGAGCTCCTACGAGCAGTACTTC. This sequence encodes CASSFYTVSSYEQYF.